The next 3 T cell receptor beta chains were all read from a single sample in a study of T cell repertoires in cytomegalovirus infection. Antigens for these TCRs are unknown. MiXCR, applied by TCRdb to the reads, yields one record per CDR3 protein. The repertoire has some 800,000 distinct CDR3 sequences, less than 35% of them found once; the top ten carry around 12%. Sequenced material: cultured CD8+ T cells from PBMCs, taken from culture after CMV antigen stimulation. These receptors all come from a human donor in good health (CMV status not recorded). Some clones in this sample may be carry-over from other donors' samples.

The chain uses TRBV29-1 and TRBJ2-4, with a tentative D call TRBD2 (6 bases). The CDR3 has 13 residues. The V gene's germline CDR1 is SQVTM and CDR2 ANQGSEA. Between the trimmed V and J ends, which lost 4 bases and 4 bases, there was a span of 11 bases. This CDR3 is CSVVVAEKNIQYF. Here the CDR3 DNA reads TGCAGCGTTGTCGTAGCGGAGAAAAACATTCAGTACTTC.

Of note for this clonotype: Its ends do not fully match the called genes, so a read error is possible. This rearrangement joins TRBV7-7 to TRBJ2-5; D is uncertain. Looked up from germline, CDR1 is SSHAT and CDR2 is FNYEAQ (reference sequence). The CDR3 is 13 amino acids. CDR3 sequence reads: CASSLSHRETQYF. CDR3 coding DNA: TGTGCTAGCAGCTTAAGCCATCGGGAGACCCAGTACTTC.

The chain combines TRBV27 with TRBJ1-3, with D possibly matching TRBD1 (5 bases). The CDR3 is 16 amino acids. CDR1 is MNHEY and CDR2 is SMNVEV in the germline V gene (reference sequence). V gave up 7 bases and J gave up 1 base, with 17 bases separating them. CDR3 bases: TGTGCCAGCACTGAAAACGGGGGTTTGTCTGGAAACACCATATATTTT. Translation gives CASTENGGLSGNTIYF.